There are many counts of the clone carrying this T cell receptor beta chain. Noted time point: newly diagnosed GD, antithyroid drugs for less than 3 months. PBMC-extracted RNA yielded the TCR library. Criteria from the American Thyroid Association guidelines were applied to diagnose Graves' disease. Germline CDR1 reads LGHNA; CDR2 reads YSLEER. This CDR3 has 15 residues. Deletions cut 1 base from V and 0 bases from J, with 9 bases between. The source of the sample is a study of regulatory T cells in long-lasting Graves disease. With iRepertoire HTBI primers and Arm-PCR of CDR3 regions, TCR beta libraries were built. In the original workflow: Sequenced samples collectively carried roughly 60 TRBV and 14 TRBJ segments. TCRdb itself ran the multiplex PCR reads through MiXCR, one entry per CDR3 protein. None of the V and J calls come from the authors' own analysis; TCRdb made them. The sample includes 350,000 to 400,000 distinct CDR3 sequences, roughly 16% of them seen just once.

The source is a female donor with Graves disease. The chain is built from TRBV4-3 and TRBJ1-1; D remains ambiguous. The source was peripheral blood mononuclear cells (PBMCs), collected at new diagnosis, from a patient treated with antithyroid drugs. The chain's CDR3 is CASSQVEGMNTEAFF. Written as DNA, the CDR3 is TGCGCCAGCAGCCAAGTGGAAGGGATGAACACTGAAGCTTTCTTT.